A selection of T cell receptor beta chains follows, all from one sample in a study of blood T cell repertoires in COVID-19. Clones were read by immunoSEQ multiplex PCR, and TCRdb kept only the in-frame ones, dropping some. The table records approximately 50,000 clones, around 87% of them present only once. Sequenced: peripheral blood. These receptors originate from a man aged 50 to 60 with active COVID-19. Each CDR3 is given with its conserved first and last residue. The order of the fields is CDR3 protein, CDR3 DNA, J gene, D gene, clone size, V gene. The D gene is left open where the match is weak. A row's size may be missing; if present it is once, few, many or a size class.

cdr3_aa: CASSEAGTYDIQYF; cdr3_nt: TGTGCCAGCAGTGAAGCAGGGACATATGACATTCAGTACTTC; j_call: TRBJ2-4; d_call: -; clone_size: once; v_call: TRBV2
cdr3_aa: CASSQDGQGAVGYTF; cdr3_nt: TGCGCCAGCAGCCAGGACGGACAGGGGGCGGTTGGCTACACCTTC; j_call: TRBJ1-2; d_call: TRBD1; clone_size: -; v_call: TRBV4-3
cdr3_aa: CASSLQGSDFNEQFF; cdr3_nt: TGTGCCAGCAGCCTCCAGGGCTCCGACTTCAATGAGCAGTTCTTC; j_call: TRBJ2-1; d_call: -; clone_size: -; v_call: TRBV7-2
cdr3_aa: CASTPTSGTDTQYF; cdr3_nt: TGTGCCAGCACCCCGACTAGCGGTACAGATACGCAGTATTTT; j_call: TRBJ2-3; d_call: TRBD2; clone_size: -; v_call: TRBV11-2
cdr3_aa: CASSIAGTGHYEQYF; cdr3_nt: TGTGCCAGCAGCATAGCCGGGACAGGACATTACGAGCAGTACTTC; j_call: TRBJ2-7; d_call: TRBD1; clone_size: once; v_call: TRBV5-6
cdr3_aa: CASIRGSGADTQYF; cdr3_nt: TGCGCCAGCATACGGGGGAGCGGGGCAGATACGCAGTATTTT; j_call: TRBJ2-3; d_call: TRBD2; clone_size: -; v_call: TRBV5-1
cdr3_aa: CASSSGTSGRAERYEQYF; cdr3_nt: TGTGCCAGCAGCTCTGGGACTAGCGGGAGGGCCGAGCGCTACGAGCAGTACTTC; j_call: TRBJ2-7; d_call: TRBD2; clone_size: -; v_call: TRBV7-2
cdr3_aa: CASSLSTGLTGANVLTF; cdr3_nt: TGTGCCAGCAGCTTATCTACAGGGCTCACTGGGGCCAACGTCCTGACTTTC; j_call: TRBJ2-6; d_call: -; clone_size: -; v_call: TRBV7-3
cdr3_aa: CASSLPLTGTVTDTQYF; cdr3_nt: TGTGCCAGCAGTTTACCCTTGACCGGGACAGTCACAGATACGCAGTATTTT; j_call: TRBJ2-3; d_call: TRBD1; clone_size: -; v_call: TRBV28
cdr3_aa: CASSENEGKLFF; cdr3_nt: TGTGCCAGCAGTGAGAACGAGGGAAAACTGTTTTTT; j_call: TRBJ1-4; d_call: -; clone_size: -; v_call: TRBV25-1
cdr3_aa: CASRGGAGGTGELFF; cdr3_nt: TGTGCCAGCAGGGGAGGAGCGGGAGGCACCGGGGAGCTGTTTTTT; j_call: TRBJ2-2; d_call: TRBD2; clone_size: -; v_call: TRBV7-9
cdr3_aa: CASSQADTQYF; cdr3_nt: TGTGCCAGCAGTCAGGCAGATACGCAGTATTTT; j_call: TRBJ2-3; d_call: -; clone_size: -; v_call: TRBV6-2/TRBV6-3
cdr3_aa: CASTGIRRRQETQYF; cdr3_nt: TGTGCCAGCACGGGTATTCGTAGGCGCCAAGAGACCCAGTACTTC; j_call: TRBJ2-5; d_call: -; clone_size: -; v_call: TRBV28
cdr3_aa: CASSGLQETQYF; cdr3_nt: TGTGCCAGCAGCGGACTTCAAGAGACCCAGTACTTC; j_call: TRBJ2-5; d_call: -; clone_size: -; v_call: TRBV2
cdr3_aa: CASSINGAYYGYTF; cdr3_nt: TGTGCCAGTAGTATTAACGGAGCCTACTATGGCTACACCTTC; j_call: TRBJ1-2; d_call: -; clone_size: few; v_call: TRBV19
cdr3_aa: CASSLKGTAYKQYF; cdr3_nt: TGTGCCAGCAGCTTAAAGGGGACAGCCTACAAGCAGTACTTC; j_call: TRBJ2-7; d_call: TRBD1; clone_size: -; v_call: TRBV7-3
cdr3_aa: CSATGAGGPQETQYF; cdr3_nt: TGCAGCGCCACGGGGGCGGGAGGTCCGCAAGAGACCCAGTACTTC; j_call: TRBJ2-5; d_call: TRBD2; clone_size: -; v_call: TRBV29-1
cdr3_aa: CASSLRGADTDTQYF; cdr3_nt: TGTGCCAGCTCACTACGCGGGGCCGACACAGATACGCAGTATTTT; j_call: TRBJ2-3; d_call: -; clone_size: -; v_call: TRBV18
cdr3_aa: CASSDRQNEKLFF; cdr3_nt: TGTGCCAGCAGCGACAGACAAAATGAAAAACTGTTTTTT; j_call: TRBJ1-4; d_call: -; clone_size: -; v_call: TRBV6-2/TRBV6-3
cdr3_aa: CASEGVTDTQYF; cdr3_nt: TGCGCCAGTGAGGGGGTCACAGATACGCAGTATTTT; j_call: TRBJ2-3; d_call: -; clone_size: -; v_call: TRBV10-2
cdr3_aa: CASSFGGARAEAFF; cdr3_nt: TGTGCCAGCAGCTTTGGGGGGGCACGAGCTGAAGCTTTCTTT; j_call: TRBJ1-1; d_call: -; clone_size: -; v_call: TRBV7-9
cdr3_aa: CASSTQKSGASSYNSPLHF; cdr3_nt: TGTGCCAGCAGCACCCAAAAGTCAGGGGCGAGCTCCTATAATTCACCCCTCCACTTT; j_call: TRBJ1-6; d_call: -; clone_size: -; v_call: TRBV7-8
cdr3_aa: CASSSPPGILNQPQHF; cdr3_nt: TGTGCCAGTAGTTCCCCTCCAGGGATTTTAAATCAGCCCCAGCATTTT; j_call: TRBJ1-5; d_call: -; clone_size: -; v_call: TRBV19
cdr3_aa: CASSLGQYGYTF; cdr3_nt: TGTGCCAGCAGCTTAGGTCAATATGGCTACACCTTC; j_call: TRBJ1-2; d_call: -; clone_size: -; v_call: TRBV11-2
cdr3_aa: CASRQRGSERDGYTF; cdr3_nt: TGTGCCAGTCGTCAGAGGGGGAGCGAACGTGATGGCTACACCTTC; j_call: TRBJ1-2; d_call: -; clone_size: -; v_call: TRBV19
cdr3_aa: CASSFRDQPQHF; cdr3_nt: TGTGCCAGCAGCTTTCGTGATCAGCCCCAGCATTTT; j_call: TRBJ1-5; d_call: -; clone_size: few; v_call: TRBV7-8
cdr3_aa: CAWSLDRTFVNYGYTF; cdr3_nt: TGTGCCTGGAGTCTAGACAGGACCTTCGTAAACTATGGCTACACCTTC; j_call: TRBJ1-2; d_call: -; clone_size: few; v_call: TRBV30
cdr3_aa: CASSRSYEQYF; cdr3_nt: TGTGCCAGCAGTCGCTCCTACGAGCAGTACTTC; j_call: TRBJ2-7; d_call: -; clone_size: -; v_call: TRBV3-1/TRBV3-2
cdr3_aa: CATSKARDRGLFGYEQYF; cdr3_nt: TGTGCCACCAGCAAAGCCCGGGACAGGGGGCTATTTGGCTACGAGCAGTACTTC; j_call: TRBJ2-7; d_call: TRBD1; clone_size: -; v_call: TRBV15
cdr3_aa: CASSRGGRDTTHQPQHF; cdr3_nt: TGTGCCAGCAGCCGCGGGGGGCGAGACACGACGCATCAGCCCCAGCATTTT; j_call: TRBJ1-5; d_call: -; clone_size: few; v_call: TRBV7-9
cdr3_aa: CASASSGRSEQYF; cdr3_nt: TGTGCCAGCGCATCTAGCGGGAGGTCCGAGCAGTACTTC; j_call: TRBJ2-7; d_call: TRBD2; clone_size: -; v_call: TRBV5-6